This entry lists 27 T cell receptor beta chains sequenced from one sample in a study of human T cells and chemical hapten exposure. As for time point: patch test 1, 2 weeks after DPC sensitization. Described treatment: therapeutic diphenylcyclopropenone sensitization with weekly scalp DPC. TCRdb analysed the RACE reads with MiXCR anew, one entry per CDR3 protein. The sample shows fewer than 500,000 distinct CDR3 sequences, about 4.8% of them seen only once. Sequencing used whole blood, obtained in connection with sensitization to the hapten diphenylcyclopropenone (DPC). Source of these receptors: a woman between 50 and 59 years old with alopecia areata. Some clones in this sample may be carry-over from other donors' samples.

This clonotype showed up many times. The chain has TRBV5-1 and TRBJ2-3, with D possibly matching TRBD2 (5 bases). With 5 bases removed from V and 4 bases from J, the gap between germline ends came to 8 bases. Germline V gene data show CDR1 as SGHRS and CDR2 as YFSETQ. This CDR3 comprises 12 residues. CDR3 nucleotides: TGCGCCAGCAGGGTCGGGGCAGATACGCAGTATTTT. This translates into CASRVGADTQYF.

The rearrangement links TRBV12-3 or TRBV12-4 to TRBJ2-2, with 7 bases aligning to TRBD1. CDR3 length equals 16 residues. The V gene end was trimmed by 5 bases and the J gene end by 2 bases; junction bases not matched to a gene: 8. CDR3 protein: CASSPPGQANTGELFF. As DNA, the CDR3 is TGTGCCAGCAGTCCGCCCGGACAGGCAAACACCGGGGAGCTGTTTTTT.

In this sample, this clonotype turned up a few times. The chain has TRBV6-1 and TRBJ2-1, with D maybe TRBD1 (6 bases). Trimming stripped 3 bases from V and 0 bases from J, with 9 bases between. CDR1 MNHNS and CDR2 SASEGT come from the germline V gene. The CDR3 totals 15 residues. The CDR3 DNA sequence: TGTGCCAGCAGTGACATGGGGGCCTCCTACAATGAGCAGTTCTTC. Protein sequence: CASSDMGASYNEQFF.

In this sample, this clonotype turned up many times. The chain uses TRBV27 and TRBJ2-1; D gene unclear. The V end was cut by 5 bases, the J end by 5 bases, with 7 bases between. This CDR3 spans 12 amino acids. The germline CDR1 and CDR2 sequences are MNHEY and SMNVEV (reference sequence). The CDR3 sequence: CASSGFHNEQFF. For the CDR3, the DNA is TGTGCCAGCAGTGGCTTCCACAATGAGCAGTTCTTC.

This clonotype was counted only a few times. This chain uses TRBV12-3 or TRBV12-4 with TRBJ1-3, with TRBD1 matching over 8 bases. The CDR3 runs 17 residues. J was trimmed by 4 bases and V by 4 bases; bases with no gene match: 12. This chain's CDR3 is CASSSPPGQAAGNTIYF. The CDR3 nucleotides are TGTGCCAGCAGTTCCCCCCCGGGACAGGCGGCAGGAAACACCATATATTTT.

The DNA of the CDR3 is TGTGCCAGCAGTTATGCGGGGGCGCAGGGGGCAGATACGCAGTATTTT. It yields the protein CASSYAGAQGADTQYF. The chain carries TRBV27 and TRBJ2-3; tentatively, D is TRBD1 or TRBD2 (7 bases each). Trimming stripped 4 bases from V and 4 bases from J, with 18 bases between. The CDR3 spans 16 residues. Germline-derived CDR1 and CDR2 are MNHEY and SMNVEV (reference sequence).

This clonotype was found a few times. The J gene is TRBJ2-7, the V gene TRBV6-6; TRBD2 agrees at 7 bases. V trimming: 7 bases; J trimming: 2 bases; junction bases outside the gene matches: 14. The germline V gene encodes CDR1 MNHNY and CDR2 SVGAGI (reference sequence). The CDR3 contains 16 residues. In nucleotides, the CDR3 is TGTGCCAGCAAGGGTGGGGTCGGCGGGAGCCCCTACGAGCAGTACTTC. Translation: CASKGGVGGSPYEQYF.

The sample holds many counts of this clonotype. This chain joins TRBV9 and TRBJ1-2; D not certain. V lost 4 bases to trimming and J lost 13 bases, with 11 bases between them. CDR3 length: 10 residues. The V gene's germline CDR1 is SGDLS and CDR2 YYNGEE. The CDR3, as DNA: TGTGCCAGCAGCCCCTCCTCCGTCACCTTC. The encoded protein is CASSPSSVTF.

This clonotype has more than one count but fewer than ten. The chain recombines TRBV20-1 with TRBJ2-6; D unresolved. This CDR3 comprises 16 residues. Trimming took 2 bases from V and 0 from J, leaving 11 bases between them. Per germline, CDR1 DFQATT and CDR2 SNEGSKA (reference sequence). This CDR3 is CSARNRMNSGANVLTF. CDR3 nucleotide sequence: TGCAGTGCTAGAAACCGCATGAACTCTGGGGCCAACGTCCTGACTTTC.

This clonotype occurred many times. The rearrangement uses TRBV6-1 and TRBJ1-4; 9 bases fit TRBD1. CDR3 length: 16 residues. CDR1 MNHNS and CDR2 SASEGT come from the germline V gene. Unmatched junction bases numbered 6, after V lost 0 bases and J lost 7 bases. CDR3 DNA: TGTGCCAGCAGTGAAGCGCTCGGACAGGGGTCTGAAAAACTGTTTTTT. Encoded protein: CASSEALGQGSEKLFF.

This clonotype was observed a few times. This chain links TRBV4-1 with TRBJ1-1; D unclear. V was pared by 4 bases and J by 2 bases, with 11 bases between. This CDR3 is built from 14 residues. Germline CDR1 is MGHRA and CDR2 is YSYEKL. CDR3 amino acids: CASSLLGDNTEAFF. CDR3 in DNA: TGCGCCAGCAGCCTTCTCGGGGATAACACTGAAGCTTTCTTT.

This clonotype was picked up many times. The chain uses TRBV29-1 and TRBJ2-1, with D uncertain. Trimming shortened V by 6 bases and J by 5 bases, and 11 bases separated the two germline ends. The germline V gene encodes CDR1 SQVTM and CDR2 ANQGSEA. The length of the CDR3 is 12 residues. CDR3 bases: TGCAGCGTGCCCCCACTCGACAATGAGCAGTTCTTC. The encoded protein is CSVPPLDNEQFF.

This clonotype was detected ten times or more. The chain recombines TRBV7-2 with TRBJ2-6, with 8 bases identical to TRBD1. Germline CDR1 reads SGHTA; CDR2 reads FQGNSA. V trimming: 0 bases; J trimming: 3 bases; junction bases outside the gene matches: 7. The CDR3 spans 18 residues. The CDR3 nucleotides read TGTGCCAGCAGCTTAGCTTGGACAGGGTCGTATGGGGCCAACGTCCTGACTTTC. As protein: CASSLAWTGSYGANVLTF.

This clonotype showed up many times. The chain links TRBV29-1 to TRBJ2-5, with D unresolved. V was cut by 4 bases and J by 6 bases, with 6 bases left in between. The germline V gene has CDR1 SQVTM and CDR2 ANQGSEA. The CDR3 is 10 residues long. CDR3 residues: CSVGSQTQYF. CDR3 coding DNA: TGCAGCGTTGGCAGCCAGACCCAGTACTTC.

This clonotype was picked up many times. The CDR3 protein is CASSFREGRNEQFF. The CDR3 DNA sequence: TGTGCCAGCAGTTTCAGGGAGGGGAGGAATGAGCAGTTCTTC. The rearrangement links TRBV12-3 or TRBV12-4 to TRBJ2-1; 7 nucleotides line up with TRBD2. The V gene end was trimmed by 3 bases and the J gene end by 7 bases; junction bases not matched to a gene: 6. The CDR3 contains 14 residues.

In this sample, this clonotype turned up many times. J is TRBJ2-1 and V is TRBV29-1; D is possibly TRBD2 (5 bases). In germline, CDR1 is SQVTM, CDR2 ANQGSEA. Trimming took off 6 bases at V and 6 bases at J, with 15 bases between the two ends. The CDR3 loop spans 13 amino acids. In nucleotides, the CDR3 is TGCAGCGTCCGATTATGGGGAGTCAATGAGCAGTTCTTC. It specifies CSVRLWGVNEQFF.

This clonotype was seen at least ten times. This chain joins TRBV29-1 and TRBJ1-1; D is uncertain. V was clipped by 1 base and J by 4 bases, with 13 bases between them. The CDR3 extends over 14 amino acids. CDR1 is SQVTM and CDR2 is ANQGSEA in the germline V gene. In nucleotides, the CDR3 is TGCAGCGTTGAAGGGAGACTAAGTGGCACTGAAGCTTTCTTT. This gives the protein CSVEGRLSGTEAFF.

This clonotype has ten or more counts. The chain combines TRBV29-1 with TRBJ2-3, with TRBD1 identical over 8 bases. V lost 4 bases and J lost 4; bases outside the gene matches: 7. Germline V gene lookup returns CDR1 SQVTM and CDR2 ANQGSEA. CDR3 size: 14 residues. In nucleotides, the CDR3 is TGCAGCGTTGGGGCAGGGGGCGACTCAGATACGCAGTATTTT. As protein: CSVGAGGDSDTQYF.

Ten or more counts support this clonotype. This chain uses TRBV6-6 with TRBJ1-1; D is unresolved. CDR1 MNHNY and CDR2 SVGAGI come from the germline V gene (reference sequence). V lost 8 bases, J lost 1 base, and 8 bases lay in between. This CDR3 contains 12 residues. The CDR3 is CASVRQNTEAFF. CDR3 nucleotides: TGTGCCAGCGTCCGACAGAACACTGAAGCTTTCTTT.

This chain joins TRBV2 and TRBJ2-3, with 9 bases matching TRBD1. This CDR3 has 15 amino acids. The V and J ends lost 5 bases and 0 bases, in that order; junction bases with no gene match: 3. Germline V gives CDR1 SNHLY, CDR2 FYNNEI. CDR3 loop: CASSQQGASTDTQYF. CDR3 DNA sequence: TGTGCCAGCAGTCAACAGGGGGCGAGCACAGATACGCAGTATTTT.

This clonotype occurred many times. The chain is built from TRBV29-1 and TRBJ2-3, with D hard to call. The V end lost 6 bases, the J end lost 0 bases, and 13 bases lay between the germline ends. The CDR3 length is 14 residues. Germline V gene lookup returns CDR1 SQVTM and CDR2 ANQGSEA. CDR3 nucleotides: TGCAGCGTGGAGACACGCCTCAGCACAGATACGCAGTATTTT. Translating it yields CSVETRLSTDTQYF.

The chain is built from TRBV6-2 or TRBV6-3 and TRBJ2-4; TRBD1 aligns across 7 bases. V shed 11 bases and J 4 bases; nucleotides not matched to a gene: 2. Germline values: CDR1 MNHEY, CDR2 SVGEGT. This CDR3 is 11 amino acids long. The CDR3 is CAAGGKNIQYF. The CDR3 bases are TGTGCCGCAGGGGGTAAAAACATTCAGTACTTC.

This clonotype showed up just a few times. The rearrangement joins TRBV7-9 to TRBJ2-7; TRBD1 might be the D (5 bases). From germline, CDR1 is SEHNR and CDR2 FQNEAQ (reference sequence). CDR3 length: 15 residues. V lost 5 bases to trimming and J lost 6 bases, with 20 bases between them. The CDR3 coding sequence is TGTGCCAGCAGCCCCAGGCAGACATCTAGGGGCGAGCAGTACTTC. Its protein is CASSPRQTSRGEQYF.

The V gene is TRBV19, the J gene TRBJ1-2; the D gene is possibly TRBD1 (5 bases). Germline-derived CDR1 and CDR2 are LNHDA and SQIVND (reference sequence). The CDR3 extends over 15 amino acids. Trimming took off 9 bases at V and 4 bases at J, with 21 bases between the two ends. The CDR3 bases are TGTGCCAGCCAGTTTATGGGGGTCTCCTCCTATGGCTACACCTTC. Translating it yields CASQFMGVSSYGYTF.

This clonotype showed up many times. The chain recombines TRBV21-1 with TRBJ2-3; TRBD2, the table's D call, was not compared with the DNA. TRBV21-1 is reported as a pseudogene. The CDR3 has 15 amino acids. CDR3 sequence reads: CASSKVGGSTDTQYF. CDR3 DNA sequence: TGTGCCAGCAGCAAAGTCGGCGGGAGCACAGATACGCAGTATTTT.

The CDR3 nucleotides read TGCAGTGCTAGAGGCGACCTTACCGGGACAGGCACTGAAGCTTTCTTT. Translated: CSARGDLTGTGTEAFF. V usage is TRBV20-1 and J usage is TRBJ1-1; 8 positions match TRBD1. This CDR3 comprises 16 residues. V lost 1 base and J lost 4; bases outside the gene matches: 11. Germline values: CDR1 DFQATT, CDR2 SNEGSKA (reference sequence).

This clonotype has a count of ten or more. V gene TRBV7-6 combines with J gene TRBJ1-4; possible D gene TRBD1, 6 bases. The CDR3 consists of 15 residues. Germline-derived CDR1 and CDR2 are SGHVS and FNYEAQ. V lost 5 bases, J lost 4 bases, and 14 bases lay in between. The CDR3 sequence: CASSAKTGYNEKLFF. CDR3 nucleotide sequence: TGTGCCAGCAGCGCGAAGACAGGATATAATGAAAAACTGTTTTTT.